A single sample gave rise to the 5 T cell receptor beta chains below, sequenced in a study of T-cell memory formation after mild COVID-19. TCRdb re-called the 5' RACE reads with MiXCR, one entry per CDR3 protein. The sample lists 210,000 or so distinct CDR3 sequences; around 25% were seen once. The sample was PBMCs or a T cell subset sorted from them (not recorded which). These receptors were taken from an adult woman who had mild COVID-19 (a few samples of this study predate the infection). Cell type and time point are not known.

The chain is built from TRBV18 and TRBJ2-3; TRBD2 aligns across 7 bases. In germline, CDR1 is KGHSH, CDR2 LQKENI. Trimming removed 0 bases from V and 6 bases from J; junction bases left unmatched: 6. The CDR3 loop spans 15 amino acids. The CDR3 DNA reads as TGTGCCAGCTCACCACCCGGGACTACCCGTGATACGCAGTATTTT. It yields the protein CASSPPGTTRDTQYF. The complete variable domain, with remaining parts taken from reference TRBV18 and TRBJ2-3, reads NAGVMQNPRHLVRRRGQEARLRCSPMKGHSHVYWYRQLPEEGLKFMVYLQKENIIDESGMPKERFSAEFPKEGPSILRIQQVVRGDSAAYFCASSPPGTTRDTQYFGPGTRLTVL.

This clonotype was found a few times. The chain is built from TRBV12-3 or TRBV12-4 and TRBJ2-6; TRBD2 agrees at 9 bases. Losses at the gene ends were 5 bases for V and 4 bases for J; bases not matched to a gene: 9. CDR3 length equals 17 residues. CDR3 DNA: TGTGCCAGCAGTCGTAGCGGGAGCGTATCCGGGGCCAACGTCCTGACTTTC. Translation gives CASSRSGSVSGANVLTF.

The chain is built from TRBV7-9 and TRBJ2-7; the D is unclear. CDR1 SEHNR and CDR2 FQNEAQ come from the germline V gene (reference sequence). The CDR3 runs 14 residues. Trimming took 2 bases from V and 3 from J, leaving 11 bases between them. This chain's CDR3 is CASSLRTADYEQYF. Here the CDR3 DNA reads TGTGCCAGCAGCTTAAGAACGGCCGACTACGAGCAGTACTTC.

The rearrangement joins TRBV9 to TRBJ1-4, with 8 bases lining up with TRBD1. The CDR3 has 15 residues. Germline CDR1 is SGDLS and CDR2 is YYNGEE. V gave up 3 bases and J gave up 3 bases; unmatched junction bases: 4. CDR3 nucleotide sequence: TGTGCCAGCAGCGACACAGGGGGGGCTAATGAAAAACTGTTTTTT. It is translated as CASSDTGGANEKLFF.

The chain joins TRBV12-3 or TRBV12-4 to TRBJ1-5; D is possibly TRBD1 (6 bases). The CDR3 has 15 residues. Trimming took 1 base from V and 5 from J, leaving 12 bases between them. The CDR3 nucleotides read TGTGCCAGCAGTTTAGGGCAGGGGATTCATCAGCCCCAGCATTTT. Amino acid sequence: CASSLGQGIHQPQHF.